This T cell receptor (beta chain) is drawn from a study of blood T cell repertoires in COVID-19. Turning to the study itself: Sample material is recorded as cDNA or gDNA derived from T cells, B-cell-depleted T cells, or PBMCs.

The table came from immunoSEQ multiplex PCR; TCRdb's copy has only in-frame clones and leaves some out. The table lists some 240,000 clones, about four fifths of them singletons. V lost 4 bases and J 5 bases, leaving 17 bases between the germline ends. Germline V gives CDR1 SEHNR, CDR2 FQNEAQ (reference sequence). This CDR3 region has 15 residues. Sequenced material: PBMCs or T cells enriched from blood (not recorded which). The clonotype originates from a man aged 45-65 years who had recovered from COVID-19. This sequence joins TRBV7-9 and TRBJ1-2; a possible D gene is TRBD1 (5 bases). The CDR3 region has the DNA TGTGCCAGCAGCTCAAGGACGGGGGATCGGTATGGCTACACCTTC. Its protein is CASSSRTGDRYGYTF.